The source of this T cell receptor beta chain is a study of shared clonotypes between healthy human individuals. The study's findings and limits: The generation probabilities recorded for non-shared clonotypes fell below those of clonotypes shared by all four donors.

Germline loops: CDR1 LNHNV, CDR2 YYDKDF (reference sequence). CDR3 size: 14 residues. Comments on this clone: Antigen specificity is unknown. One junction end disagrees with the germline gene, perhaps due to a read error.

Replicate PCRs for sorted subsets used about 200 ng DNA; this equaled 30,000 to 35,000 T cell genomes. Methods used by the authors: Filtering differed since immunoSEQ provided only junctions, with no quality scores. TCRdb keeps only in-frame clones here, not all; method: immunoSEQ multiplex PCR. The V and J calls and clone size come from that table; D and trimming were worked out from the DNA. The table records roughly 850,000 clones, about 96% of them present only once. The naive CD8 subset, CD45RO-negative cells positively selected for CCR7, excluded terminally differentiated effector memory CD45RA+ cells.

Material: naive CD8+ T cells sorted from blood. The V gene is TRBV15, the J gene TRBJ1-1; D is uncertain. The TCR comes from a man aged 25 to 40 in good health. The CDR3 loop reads CATSRGRGNTKAFF. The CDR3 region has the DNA TGTGCCACCAGCAGAGGAAGAGGGAACACTAAAGCTTTCTTT.